Listed below are T cell receptor beta chains from one sample, sequenced in a study of T cell responses to AZD1222 COVID-19 vaccine. Method: immunoSEQ multiplex PCR; TCRdb's copy keeps in-frame clones and lacks some. Seen here are about 110,000 clones, around 90% observed once, and the top ten hold around 7%. The sample here was peripheral blood, taken on day 0 of AZD1222 vaccination. Receptor source: an adult in good health. The CDR3 runs from the conserved cysteine through the conserved F or W. D genes are given only for firm matches. Size is stated for part of the rows, as once, few or many counts, or as a class when the clone is expanded.

v_call	clone_size	j_call	d_call	cdr3_aa	cdr3_nt
TRBV7-9	once	TRBJ2-7	NA	CASSSSAGLSYEQYF	TGTGCCAGCAGCTCGTCCGCCGGGTTATCCTACGAGCAGTACTTC
TRBV6-5	NA	TRBJ1-2	NA	CASSTPGGTSGYTF	TGTGCCAGCAGTACGCCCGGGGGGACCAGTGGCTACACCTTC
TRBV4-1	NA	TRBJ2-2	NA	CASSQDGTRTGELFF	TGCGCCAGCAGCCAAGATGGGACACGCACCGGGGAGCTGTTTTTT
TRBV7-3	NA	TRBJ2-7	TRBD2	CASSLAGGPYEQYF	TGTGCCAGCAGCTTAGCGGGGGGGCCCTACGAGCAGTACTTC
TRBV15	once	TRBJ2-3	TRBD1	CATSPRDRGTDTQYF	TGTGCCACCAGCCCCCGGGACAGGGGTACAGATACGCAGTATTTT
TRBV19	NA	TRBJ2-3	NA	CASSIDEGGPDTQYF	TGTGCCAGTAGTATAGACGAGGGGGGACCAGATACGCAGTATTTT
TRBV29-1	once	TRBJ1-1	NA	CSAQGFLNTEAFF	TGCAGCGCCCAGGGGTTCCTGAACACTGAAGCTTTCTTT
TRBV7-3	NA	TRBJ2-7	NA	CASSLMAWGEQYF	TGTGCCAGCAGCTTAATGGCGTGGGGCGAGCAGTACTTC
TRBV19	NA	TRBJ1-6	NA	CASTLQGGFNSPLHF	TGTGCCAGTACCTTACAGGGAGGATTTAATTCACCCCTCCACTTT
TRBV19	NA	TRBJ1-4	NA	CATGSRQQLFF	TGTGCCACCGGGAGTAGGCAGCAACTGTTTTTT
TRBV19	NA	TRBJ1-1	NA	CASSRGGDTEAFF	TGTGCCAGTAGTCGGGGTGGAGACACTGAAGCTTTCTTT
TRBV5-1	NA	TRBJ2-7	NA	CASSLDGVTTEQYF	TGCGCCAGCAGCTTGGACGGGGTAACGACCGAGCAGTACTTC
TRBV29-1	NA	TRBJ1-1	NA	CSVEGRNGLNTEAFF	TGCAGCGTTGAAGGAAGGAACGGATTGAACACTGAAGCTTTCTTT
TRBV18	NA	TRBJ1-3	NA	CASSPRGGNTDTIYF	TGTGCCAGCTCACCACGGGGAGGGAACACCGACACCATATATTTT
TRBV3-1/TRBV3-2	NA	TRBJ1-1	NA	CASSPRNTEAFF	TGTGCCAGCAGCCCCAGGAACACTGAAGCTTTCTTT
TRBV12-3/TRBV12-4	NA	TRBJ2-1	NA	CASRQGLGEQFF	TGTGCCAGCAGACAGGGTTTAGGTGAGCAGTTCTTC
TRBV4-2	NA	TRBJ2-5	TRBD1	CASRAGTGGIETQYF	TGTGCCAGCAGAGCCGGGACAGGGGGAATAGAGACCCAGTACTTC
TRBV18	NA	TRBJ1-1	NA	CASSPGMNTEAFF	TGTGCCAGCTCACCGGGGATGAACACTGAAGCTTTCTTT
TRBV5-1	once	TRBJ1-6	NA	CASSLAGGNSPLHF	TGCGCCAGCAGCTTGGCCGGGGGAAATTCACCCCTCCACTTT
TRBV6-5	NA	TRBJ1-6	TRBD1	CASRVEGAFFSPLHF	TGTGCCAGCAGGGTCGAGGGGGCTTTTTTTTCACCCCTCCACTTT
TRBV5-1	NA	TRBJ1-1	NA	CASRSGRTEAFF	TGCGCCAGCAGAAGTGGCCGCACTGAAGCTTTCTTT
TRBV29-1	NA	TRBJ1-4	NA	CSAQRGTNEKLFF	TGCAGCGCCCAAAGGGGAACTAATGAAAAACTGTTTTTT
TRBV6-5	NA	TRBJ1-6	NA	CASREDLNSPLHF	TGTGCCAGCAGAGAGGACCTGAATTCACCCCTCCACTTT
TRBV6-1	once	TRBJ2-5	NA	CASSDGLKYQETQYF	TGTGCCAGCAGTGATGGGCTGAAGTACCAAGAGACCCAGTACTTC
TRBV5-6	NA	TRBJ2-7	NA	CASSLLDYEQYF	TGTGCCAGCAGCTTGTTGGACTACGAGCAGTACTTC
TRBV5-1	NA	TRBJ2-1	TRBD1	CASSLSQGDYNEQFF	TGCGCCAGCAGCTTGTCGCAGGGGGACTACAATGAGCAGTTCTTC
TRBV7-6	NA	TRBJ2-7	NA	CASSLAGLSSEQYF	TGTGCCAGCAGCTTAGCGGGATTATCCTCCGAGCAGTACTTC
TRBV18	NA	TRBJ1-5	NA	CASSYFPGQHNQPQHF	TGTGCCAGCTCATATTTTCCGGGGCAGCACAATCAGCCCCAGCATTTT
TRBV5-1	NA	TRBJ2-7	TRBD1	CASSLYGRGQGEQYF	TGCGCCAGCAGCTTGTATGGCAGGGGGCAAGGTGAGCAGTACTTC
TRBV18	NA	TRBJ2-7	TRBD1	CASSPRDPGTGAFEQYF	TGTGCCAGCTCACCACGCGACCCCGGGACAGGGGCATTCGAGCAGTACTTC
TRBV2	NA	TRBJ2-7	NA	CASRQGGILRTYEQYF	TGTGCCAGCAGACAGGGGGGGATTTTGAGGACCTACGAGCAGTACTTC
TRBV18	NA	TRBJ1-1	NA	CASSPRHGTENTEAFF	TGTGCCAGCTCACCAAGGCACGGAACGGAGAACACTGAAGCTTTCTTT
TRBV6-6	NA	TRBJ1-5	TRBD1	CASSQPGTGGGSNQPQHF	TGTGCCAGCAGTCAACCCGGGACAGGGGGCGGGAGCAATCAGCCCCAGCATTTT
TRBV4-2	few	TRBJ2-1	NA	CASSDGDNEQFF	TGTGCCAGCAGCGACGGGGACAATGAGCAGTTCTTC
TRBV5-5	NA	TRBJ1-4	NA	CASSAVPNEKLFF	TGTGCCAGCTCGGCAGTACCTAATGAAAAACTGTTTTTT
TRBV6-5	NA	TRBJ2-7	NA	CASSRTATTYEQYF	TGTGCCAGCAGTCGGACCGCAACTACCTACGAGCAGTACTTC
TRBV5-1	NA	TRBJ2-3	NA	CASSLESGTQYF	TGCGCCAGCAGCTTGGAGTCCGGTACGCAGTATTTT
TRBV5-1	once	TRBJ2-5	TRBD2	CASNLLAGVETQYF	TGCGCCAGCAACTTACTAGCGGGGGTAGAGACCCAGTACTTC
TRBV29-1	NA	TRBJ2-3	TRBD2	CSVLLAGSTDTQYF	TGCAGCGTCTTACTAGCGGGAAGCACAGATACGCAGTATTTT
TRBV25-1	NA	TRBJ2-1	NA	CASSAPLEQFF	TGTGCCAGCAGTGCTCCCTTGGAGCAGTTCTTC
TRBV7-9	NA	TRBJ1-5	NA	CASSLVGPQPQHF	TGTGCCAGCAGCTTAGTGGGGCCTCAGCCCCAGCATTTT
TRBV11-2	NA	TRBJ1-1	NA	CASSLRQMNTEAFF	TGTGCCAGCAGCTTACGACAGATGAACACTGAAGCTTTCTTT
TRBV5-1	NA	TRBJ2-3	NA	CASRYQGLGTDTQYF	TGCGCCAGCAGATACCAAGGGTTGGGCACAGATACGCAGTATTTT
TRBV20-1	NA	TRBJ2-2	NA	CSASSEDGELFF	TGCAGTGCTAGTAGCGAGGACGGGGAGCTGTTTTTT
TRBV7-8	NA	TRBJ1-2	NA	CASSLVRHGYTF	TGTGCCAGCAGCTTAGTCAGGCATGGCTACACCTTC
TRBV27	NA	TRBJ1-4	TRBD1	CASRPDRGRTNEKLFF	TGTGCCAGCAGACCAGACAGGGGGCGAACTAATGAAAAACTGTTTTTT
TRBV2	NA	TRBJ1-1	NA	CASTQGPRTEAFF	TGTGCCAGCACTCAGGGGCCCCGCACTGAAGCTTTCTTT
TRBV5-5	NA	TRBJ2-2	TRBD1	CASSSGTGSTGELFF	TGTGCCAGCAGCAGCGGGACAGGGAGCACCGGGGAGCTGTTTTTT
TRBV15	once	TRBJ1-1	NA	CATSRDLYAEAFF	TGTGCCACCAGCAGAGATCTGTATGCTGAAGCTTTCTTT
TRBV2	once	TRBJ1-4	NA	CASSEALGQEEKLFF	TGTGCCAGCAGTGAAGCGCTAGGCCAAGAGGAAAAACTGTTTTTT
TRBV12-3/TRBV12-4	NA	TRBJ1-1	NA	CASTGQVNTEAFF	TGTGCCAGCACGGGACAAGTGAACACTGAAGCTTTCTTT
TRBV6-5	NA	TRBJ1-6	NA	CASSPLRNSPLHF	TGTGCCAGCAGCCCCCTCAGGAATTCACCCCTCCACTTT
TRBV4-2	NA	TRBJ2-1	TRBD2	CASSLGKGTSGLEDNEQFF	TGTGCCAGCAGCCTCGGAAAGGGGACTAGCGGCCTGGAGGACAATGAGCAGTTCTTC
TRBV7-2	few	TRBJ2-1	NA	CASSTAGTQYNEQFF	TGTGCCAGCAGCACCGCTGGGACTCAGTACAATGAGCAGTTCTTC
TRBV6-5	once	TRBJ1-2	TRBD1	CASATAGTAVYGYTF	TGTGCCAGCGCCACGGCCGGGACAGCAGTCTATGGCTACACCTTC
TRBV27	NA	TRBJ2-1	TRBD2	CASSLSGARDNEQFF	TGTGCCAGCAGCCTTAGCGGGGCCAGGGACAATGAGCAGTTCTTC
TRBV11-2	NA	TRBJ1-2	TRBD1	CASSLTGGLDGYTF	TGTGCCAGCAGCTTGACAGGGGGTCTAGATGGCTACACCTTC